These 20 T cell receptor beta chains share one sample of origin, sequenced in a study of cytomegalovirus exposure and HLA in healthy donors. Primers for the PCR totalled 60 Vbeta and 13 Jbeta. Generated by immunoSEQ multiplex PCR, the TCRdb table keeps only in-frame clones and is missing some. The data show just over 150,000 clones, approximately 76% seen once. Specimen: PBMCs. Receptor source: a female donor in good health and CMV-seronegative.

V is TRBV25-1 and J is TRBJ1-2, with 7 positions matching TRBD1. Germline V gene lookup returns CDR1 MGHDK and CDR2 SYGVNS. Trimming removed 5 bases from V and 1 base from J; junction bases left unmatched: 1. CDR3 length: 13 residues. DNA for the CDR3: TGTGCCAGCAGTAGGGACAGTAACTATGGCTACACCTTC. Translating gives CASSRDSNYGYTF.

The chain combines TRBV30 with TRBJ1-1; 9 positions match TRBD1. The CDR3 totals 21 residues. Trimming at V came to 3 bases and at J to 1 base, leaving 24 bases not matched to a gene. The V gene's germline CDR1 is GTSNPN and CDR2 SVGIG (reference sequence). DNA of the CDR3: TGTGCCTGGAGCGAAAACAGGGGGCGGTCGGGAATAGGCGTGCCGAACACTGAAGCTTTCTTT. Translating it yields CAWSENRGRSGIGVPNTEAFF.

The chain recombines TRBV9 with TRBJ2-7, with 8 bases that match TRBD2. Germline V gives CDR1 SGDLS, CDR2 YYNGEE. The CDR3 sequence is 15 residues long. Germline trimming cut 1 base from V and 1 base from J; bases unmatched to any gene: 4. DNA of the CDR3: TGTGCCAGCAGCGTAAACCCGGGGGGGTCCTACGAGCAGTACTTC. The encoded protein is CASSVNPGGSYEQYF.

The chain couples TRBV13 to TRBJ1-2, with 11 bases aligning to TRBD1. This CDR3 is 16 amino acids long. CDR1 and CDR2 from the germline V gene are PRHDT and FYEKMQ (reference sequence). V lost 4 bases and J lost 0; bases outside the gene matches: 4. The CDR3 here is CASSSRDRGSNYGYTF. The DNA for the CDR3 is TGTGCCAGCAGCTCCCGGGACAGGGGGTCTAACTATGGCTACACCTTC.

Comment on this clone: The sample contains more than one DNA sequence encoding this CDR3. Here the CDR3 DNA reads TGTGCCAGCAGCGACACAGGGGAGGAGACCCAGTACTTC. Its protein is CASSDTGEETQYF. V usage is TRBV21-1 and J usage is TRBJ2-5; the table assigns TRBD1, which was not confirmed against the DNA. TRBV21-1 is marked as a pseudogene. CDR3 length: 13 residues.

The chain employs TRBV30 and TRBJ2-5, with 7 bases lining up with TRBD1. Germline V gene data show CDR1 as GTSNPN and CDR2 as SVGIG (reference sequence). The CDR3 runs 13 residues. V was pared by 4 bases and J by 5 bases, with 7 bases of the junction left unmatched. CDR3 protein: CAWTRGLRETQYF. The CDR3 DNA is TGTGCCTGGACGAGGGGGCTTCGGGAGACCCAGTACTTC. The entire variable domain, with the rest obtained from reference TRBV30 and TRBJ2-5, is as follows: SQTIHQWPATLVQPVGSPLSLECTVEGTSNPNLYWYRQAAGRGLQLLFYSVGIGQISSEVPQNLSASRPQDRQFILSSKKLLLSDSGFYLCAWTRGLRETQYFGPGTRLLVL.

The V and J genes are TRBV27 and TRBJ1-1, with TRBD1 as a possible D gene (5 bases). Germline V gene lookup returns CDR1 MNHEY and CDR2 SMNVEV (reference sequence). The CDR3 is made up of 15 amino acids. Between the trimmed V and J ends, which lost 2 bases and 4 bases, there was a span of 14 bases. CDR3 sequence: CASSLISGGGTEAFF. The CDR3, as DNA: TGTGCCAGCAGTTTAATATCCGGGGGGGGCACTGAAGCTTTCTTT.

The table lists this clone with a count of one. Written as DNA, the CDR3 is TGTGCTAGTGGCTCCCCCAATGAGCAGTTCTTC. Translated, it gives CASGSPNEQFF. The J gene is TRBJ2-1, the V gene TRBV12-5; D is undetermined. The V gene lost 6 bases and the J gene lost 6 bases, with 6 bases spanning the gap. The germline V gene encodes CDR1 LGHNT and CDR2 FRNRAP. This CDR3 comprises 11 residues.

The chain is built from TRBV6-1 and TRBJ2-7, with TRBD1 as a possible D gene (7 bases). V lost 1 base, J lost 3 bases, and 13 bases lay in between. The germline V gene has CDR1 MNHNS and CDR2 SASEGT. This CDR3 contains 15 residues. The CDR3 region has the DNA TGTGCCAGCAGTGAAGAGGCAGGGGGGTTCTACGAGCAGTACTTC. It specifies CASSEEAGGFYEQYF.

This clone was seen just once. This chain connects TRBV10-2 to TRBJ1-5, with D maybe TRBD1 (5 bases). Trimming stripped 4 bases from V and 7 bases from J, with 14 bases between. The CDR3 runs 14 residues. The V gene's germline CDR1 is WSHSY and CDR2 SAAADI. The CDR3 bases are TGCGCCAGCAGTGGGCAGGGAATTCGGCAGCCCCAGCATTTT. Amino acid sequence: CASSGQGIRQPQHF.

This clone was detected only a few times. CDR3 residues: CASSPDRGRDTEAFF. The CDR3 DNA follows: TGTGCCAGCTCCCCAGACAGGGGAAGGGACACTGAAGCTTTCTTT. V is TRBV18 and J is TRBJ1-1; the match to TRBD1 covers 8 bases. From germline, CDR1 is KGHSH and CDR2 LQKENI. V shed 6 bases and J 3 bases; nucleotides not matched to a gene: 9. This CDR3 region has 15 residues.

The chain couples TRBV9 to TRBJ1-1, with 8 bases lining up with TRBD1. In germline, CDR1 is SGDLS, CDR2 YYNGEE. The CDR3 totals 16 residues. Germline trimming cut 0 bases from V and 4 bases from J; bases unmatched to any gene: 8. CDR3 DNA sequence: TGTGCCAGCAGCGTAGGGTGGGAGACAGGGGTCACTGAAGCTTTCTTT. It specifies CASSVGWETGVTEAFF.

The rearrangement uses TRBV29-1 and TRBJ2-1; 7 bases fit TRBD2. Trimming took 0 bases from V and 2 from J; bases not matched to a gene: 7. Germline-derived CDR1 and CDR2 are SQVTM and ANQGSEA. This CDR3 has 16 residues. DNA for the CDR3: TGCAGCGTTGAAGATAGCCTAGCGGTGACCTACAATGAGCAGTTCTTC. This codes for CSVEDSLAVTYNEQFF.

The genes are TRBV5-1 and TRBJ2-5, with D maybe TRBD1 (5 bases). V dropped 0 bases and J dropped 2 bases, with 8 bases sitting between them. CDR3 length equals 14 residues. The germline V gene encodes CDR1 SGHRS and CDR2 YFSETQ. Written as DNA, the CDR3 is TGCGCCAGCAGCTTGGGACAGTCACAAGAGACCCAGTACTTC. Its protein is CASSLGQSQETQYF.

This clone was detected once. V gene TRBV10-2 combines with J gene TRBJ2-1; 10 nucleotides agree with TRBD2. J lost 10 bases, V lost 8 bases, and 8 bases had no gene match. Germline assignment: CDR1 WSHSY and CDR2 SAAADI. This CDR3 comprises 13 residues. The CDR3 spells CASSLAGEIEQFF. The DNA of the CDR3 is TGCGCCAGCTCGCTAGCGGGGGAAATCGAGCAGTTCTTC.

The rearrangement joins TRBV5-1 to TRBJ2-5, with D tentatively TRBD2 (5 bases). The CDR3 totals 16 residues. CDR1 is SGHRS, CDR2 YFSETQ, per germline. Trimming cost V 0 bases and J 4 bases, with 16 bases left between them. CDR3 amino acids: CASSLDPTLARETQYF. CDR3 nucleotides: TGCGCCAGCAGCTTGGACCCCACGCTAGCCAGAGAGACCCAGTACTTC.

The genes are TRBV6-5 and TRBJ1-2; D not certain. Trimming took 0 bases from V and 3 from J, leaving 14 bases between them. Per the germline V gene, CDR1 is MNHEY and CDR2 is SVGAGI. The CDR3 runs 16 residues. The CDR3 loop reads CASSYSRTGGYYGYTF. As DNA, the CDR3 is TGTGCCAGCAGTTACTCGAGGACGGGAGGCTACTATGGCTACACCTTC.

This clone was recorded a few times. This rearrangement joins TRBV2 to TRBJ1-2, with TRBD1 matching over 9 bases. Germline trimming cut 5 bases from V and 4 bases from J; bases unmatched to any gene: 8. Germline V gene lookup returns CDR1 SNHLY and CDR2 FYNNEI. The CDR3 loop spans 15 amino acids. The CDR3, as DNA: TGTGCCAGCAGTAGGGACAGGGAAATGCTCTATGGCTACACCTTC. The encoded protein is CASSRDREMLYGYTF.

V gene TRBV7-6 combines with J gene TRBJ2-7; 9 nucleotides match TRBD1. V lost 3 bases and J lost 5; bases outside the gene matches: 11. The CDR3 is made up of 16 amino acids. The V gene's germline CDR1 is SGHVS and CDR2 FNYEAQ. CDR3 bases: TGTGCCAGCAGCTTTACCTACGGGACAGGGAACCACGAGCAGTACTTC. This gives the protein CASSFTYGTGNHEQYF.

The CDR3 DNA reads TGTGCCAGCAGTGGGACAGGGTCAACCTACGAGCAGTACTTC. The encoded protein is CASSGTGSTYEQYF. V is TRBV25-1 and J is TRBJ2-7; TRBD1 matches at 8 bases. Losses at the gene ends were 4 bases for V and 2 bases for J; bases not matched to a gene: 4. Germline lookup yields CDR1 MGHDK and CDR2 SYGVNS. The CDR3 is made up of 14 amino acids.